This T cell receptor (beta chain) was documented in a study of shared clonotypes between healthy human individuals. Findings and limits, study-wide: Estimated clonotype richness was generally higher in naive than memory subsets.

Between the trimmed V and J ends, which lost 0 bases and 0 bases, there was a span of 11 bases. The germline V gene encodes CDR1 SGHNT and CDR2 YYREEE (reference sequence). CDR3 size: 16 residues. Generated by immunoSEQ multiplex PCR, the TCRdb table keeps only in-frame clones and is missing some. The top ten clones hold less than 2% of a sample with about 730,000 clones, 55% to 80% of them seen once. Every donor was a Caucasian adult from Nashville, Tennessee. Worth noting for this clone: As yet, its antigen is unknown.

Input material: memory CD4+ T cells sorted from blood. The subset here: CD45RA-negative fraction. This chain uses TRBV5-4 with TRBJ2-3; a possible D gene is TRBD2 (6 bases). This clonotype was sampled from a woman in her 30s in good health. CDR3 in DNA: TGTGCCAGCAGCTTGGCCACTAGCAGTAGCACAGATACGCAGTATTTT. Translated, it gives CASSLATSSSTDTQYF.